This TCR beta chain was profiled in a study of early T cells in non-severe SARS-CoV-2 infection. Study details: The chains were unpaired, and the sequenced material was bulk RNA from unsorted whole blood.

With 8 bases clipped from V and 4 bases from J, the junction kept 10 bases outside the gene matches. Looked up from germline, CDR1 is SGHTA and CDR2 is FQGNSA. The CDR3 runs 14 residues. Study results and limitations: The matching step, a VDJdb search, favored anti-spike CD8 responses and missed private and CD4 specificities.

Separate cDNA molecules each had unique molecular identifiers attached to them. A single record per CDR3 protein comes from TCRdb applying MiXCR to the 5' RACE reads. The sample has 40,000 to 50,000 distinct CDR3 sequences, approximately 13% seen once. This clonotype has just a few counts. The antigen is undetermined. Material for sequencing was whole blood. This clonotype originated in an adult who was a healthcare worker with PCR-confirmed SARS-CoV-2 infection or an uninfected control (not recorded which). The chain is built from TRBV7-2 and TRBJ1-2; 7 nucleotides align to TRBD1. The CDR3 coding sequence is TGTGCCAGCCCCCCCCGGACAGGCTCCTATGGCTACACCTTC. This gives the protein CASPPRTGSYGYTF.